Each of the 26 T cell receptor beta chains below was sequenced from the same sample in a study of T-cell reconstitution after alpha-beta-depleted transplantation in children. A library of TCRbeta sequences, prepared with unique molecular identifiers, was generated. Via MiXCR, TCRdb re-called the PCR reads, giving one row per CDR3 protein. The sample lists roughly 500,000 distinct CDR3 sequences, 15% to 20% occurring once. This sample comprised PBMCs from the stem cell graft donor, obtained from the stem cell graft. These receptors were taken from a human donor who donated a stem cell graft to a child with acute lymphoblastic leukemia.

The rearrangement joins TRBV7-8 to TRBJ1-3; no reliable D call. Germline-derived CDR1 and CDR2 are SGHVS and FQNEAQ. The length of the CDR3 is 17 residues. Trimming left V 4 bases short and J 0 bases short, with 16 bases between. In nucleotides, the CDR3 is TGTGCCAGCAGCTCAGCTACCTTGGGTAGCTCTGGAAACACCATATATTTT. Amino acids: CASSSATLGSSGNTIYF.

This chain joins TRBV11-2 and TRBJ2-1; 9 nucleotides match TRBD2. From germline, CDR1 is SGHAT and CDR2 FQNNGV. Trimming cost V 6 bases and J 8 bases; bases outside gene matches: 11. The CDR3 contains 15 residues. This chain's CDR3 is CASSFISGSIDEQFF. The CDR3 nucleotides are TGTGCCAGCAGTTTCATTAGCGGGAGTATCGATGAGCAGTTCTTC. The full variable domain, with the rest looked up from reference TRBV11-2 and TRBJ2-1, is EAGVAQSPRYKIIEKRQSVAFWCNPISGHATLYWYQQILGQGPKLLIQFQNNGVVDDSQLPKDRFSAERLKGVDSTLKIQPAKLEDSAVYLCASSFISGSIDEQFFGPGTRLTVL.

This clonotype was seen a handful of times. V is TRBV5-1 and J is TRBJ1-5; D might be TRBD1 (6 bases). Trimming removed 4 bases at V and 0 bases at J, with 11 bases between. Germline assignment: CDR1 SGHRS and CDR2 YFSETQ. The CDR3 runs to 15 residues. This CDR3 reads CASSPGQLSNQPQHF. DNA of the CDR3: TGCGCCAGCAGCCCGGGACAACTTAGCAATCAGCCCCAGCATTTT.

This clonotype was counted a few times. The V and J genes are TRBV5-5 and TRBJ1-4, with 7 positions matching TRBD1. The V segment lost 6 bases and the J segment 4 bases; nucleotides outside the gene matches: 6. The CDR3 has 14 residues. The germline V gene has CDR1 SGHKS and CDR2 YYEKEE (reference sequence). The CDR3 loop reads CASISRGSNEKLFF. CDR3 DNA sequence: TGTGCCAGCATCTCCAGGGGGAGTAATGAAAAACTGTTTTTT.

The gene calls are TRBV9 and TRBJ2-1, with a tentative D call TRBD2 (6 bases). Trimming took off 0 bases at V and 0 bases at J, with 16 bases between the two ends. This CDR3 contains 18 residues. The germline V gene encodes CDR1 SGDLS and CDR2 YYNGEE. The CDR3 spells CASSVAFASDSSYNEQFF. DNA of the CDR3: TGTGCCAGCAGCGTAGCCTTTGCTAGCGACAGCTCCTACAATGAGCAGTTCTTC.

This clonotype was seen a few times. This chain connects TRBV6-6 to TRBJ2-2, with unresolved D. The ends were cut back, 7 bases at V and 5 bases at J, with 11 bases in the middle. The CDR3 loop spans 13 amino acids. Germline V CDR1 and CDR2: MNHNY, SVGAGI (reference sequence). The CDR3 nucleotides are TGTGCCAGCACTCAGGATGAGACCGGGGAGCTGTTTTTT. The encoded protein is CASTQDETGELFF.

This chain links TRBV5-1 with TRBJ2-1; 10 nucleotides line up with TRBD2. The CDR3 covers 14 residues. V lost 5 bases to trimming and J lost 3 bases; unmatched junction nucleotides: 2. Per germline, CDR1 SGHRS and CDR2 YFSETQ. DNA of the CDR3: TGCGCCAGCAGTACTAGCGGGGACTACAATGAGCAGTTCTTC. This translates into CASSTSGDYNEQFF. The full variable domain, with the rest looked up from reference TRBV5-1 and TRBJ2-1, is KAGVTQTPRYLIKTRGQQVTLSCSPISGHRSVSWYQQTPGQGLQFLFEYFSETQRNKGNFPGRFSGRQFSNSRSEMNVSTLELGDSALYLCASSTSGDYNEQFFGPGTRLTVL.

The chain combines TRBV12-3 or TRBV12-4 with TRBJ2-5; D assignment may be TRBD1 or TRBD2 (5 bases each). V was clipped by 3 bases and J by 5 bases, with 13 bases between them. The CDR3 contains 14 residues. As DNA, the CDR3 is TGTGCCAGCAGTTTTTGGGGGATCGGGGAGACCCAGTACTTC. Its protein is CASSFWGIGETQYF.

The V call is TRBV27, the J call TRBJ2-7, with D possibly TRBD2 on 5 matching bases. V was clipped by 5 bases and J by 2 bases, with 13 bases between them. Germline V gene sequence: CDR1 MNHEY, CDR2 SMNVEV (reference sequence). The CDR3 is 14 amino acids. The CDR3 loop is CASSPEGSAYEQYF. CDR3 sequence (DNA): TGTGCCAGCAGTCCCGAGGGCTCAGCCTACGAGCAGTACTTC.

This clonotype was detected a few times. This chain joins TRBV5-1 and TRBJ1-1; 8 nucleotides agree with TRBD1. Germline V gene lookup returns CDR1 SGHRS and CDR2 YFSETQ. The CDR3 runs to 17 residues. After removal of 4 bases from V and 4 bases from J, the junction contained 15 bases not matched to a gene. CDR3 region: CASSPSYGTGGGTEAFF. CDR3 nucleotide sequence: TGCGCCAGCAGCCCCTCATACGGAACAGGGGGAGGCACTGAAGCTTTCTTT. The entire variable domain, with the rest obtained from reference TRBV5-1 and TRBJ1-1, is as follows: KAGVTQTPRYLIKTRGQQVTLSCSPISGHRSVSWYQQTPGQGLQFLFEYFSETQRNKGNFPGRFSGRQFSNSRSEMNVSTLELGDSALYLCASSPSYGTGGGTEAFFGQGTRLTVV.

This clonotype came up a few times. The V call is TRBV15, the J call TRBJ2-5, with 11 bases identical to TRBD1. CDR1 is LNHNV, CDR2 YYDKDF, per germline (reference sequence). The V and J ends lost 3 bases and 5 bases, in that order; junction bases with no gene match: 2. CDR3 length: 14 residues. The chain's CDR3 is CATSRGTGGETQYF. The CDR3 DNA sequence: TGTGCCACCAGCAGGGGGACAGGGGGTGAGACCCAGTACTTC.

The chain has TRBV5-1 and TRBJ2-1; D unresolved. Germline-derived CDR1 and CDR2 are SGHRS and YFSETQ. V lost 0 bases and J 10 bases, leaving 5 bases between the germline ends. This CDR3 spans 11 amino acids. The CDR3 here is CASSLDIEQFF. The CDR3 region has the DNA TGCGCCAGCAGCTTGGACATAGAGCAGTTCTTC.

The genes are TRBV12-3 or TRBV12-4 and TRBJ2-5; D gene ambiguous. This CDR3 has 12 amino acids. V was trimmed by 6 bases and J by 0 bases, leaving 5 bases between them. In DNA form, the CDR3 reads TGTGCCAGCAGCTACGACCAAGAGACCCAGTACTTC. Amino acids: CASSYDQETQYF.

The chain has TRBV4-2 and TRBJ1-2; D is uncertain. The germline V gene has CDR1 LGHNA and CDR2 YNFKEQ. V shed 4 bases and J shed 6 bases, with 9 bases lying between them. The CDR3 extends over 12 amino acids. The CDR3 bases are TGTGCCAGCAGCCTTGTTGTCGATGGCTACACCTTC. Translation: CASSLVVDGYTF.

The chain couples TRBV7-9 to TRBJ2-7; 10 nucleotides align to TRBD1. Germline V CDR1 and CDR2: SEHNR, FQNEAQ (reference sequence). Trimming took 5 bases from V and 2 from J; bases not matched to a gene: 12. The CDR3 consists of 17 residues. CDR3 sequence: CASSESRGQGVTYEQYF. CDR3 sequence (DNA): TGTGCCAGCAGCGAAAGCCGCGGACAGGGGGTAACCTACGAGCAGTACTTC.

This chain uses TRBV30 with TRBJ1-5; D ambiguous. The CDR3 sequence is 11 residues long. The V end lost 5 bases, the J end lost 2 bases, and 4 bases lay between the germline ends. Germline values: CDR1 GTSNPN, CDR2 SVGIG (reference sequence). CDR3 loop: CAWGGNQPQHF. In nucleotides, the CDR3 is TGTGCCTGGGGGGGCAATCAGCCCCAGCATTTT.

This clonotype has just a few counts. The V call is TRBV20-1, the J call TRBJ2-3; D not resolved. This CDR3 is built from 11 residues. Germline CDR1 is DFQATT and CDR2 is SNEGSKA (reference sequence). The V and J ends lost 6 bases and 4 bases respectively, with 8 bases between them. The chain's CDR3 is CSARLSDTQYF. In nucleotides, the CDR3 is TGCAGTGCCCGGTTATCAGATACGCAGTATTTT.

This clonotype was counted a few times. The chain employs TRBV7-2 and TRBJ1-2; D gene ambiguous. V lost 1 base, J lost 8 bases, and 11 bases lay in between. Germline CDR1 and CDR2: SGHTA and FQGNSA. The CDR3 runs 13 residues. The CDR3: CASSLDIGRGYTF. The DNA for the CDR3 is TGTGCCAGCAGCTTAGATATTGGTCGGGGCTACACCTTC.

The V and J genes are TRBV11-2 and TRBJ1-4, with D tentatively TRBD1 (5 bases). This CDR3 contains 15 residues. V was cut by 4 bases and J by 0 bases, with 9 bases left in between. Germline CDR1 is SGHAT and CDR2 is FQNNGV. This CDR3 reads CASSSRTSTNEKLFF. DNA of the CDR3: TGTGCCAGCAGCTCGCGGACATCAACTAATGAAAAACTGTTTTTT.

The chain links TRBV6-5 to TRBJ1-4, with D possibly TRBD1 on 6 matching bases. Germline-derived CDR1 and CDR2 are MNHEY and SVGAGI. This CDR3 is built from 14 residues. The ends were cut back, 3 bases at V and 8 bases at J, with 13 bases in the middle. In DNA form, the CDR3 reads TGTGCCAGCAGTTATGGCAGGGGCAAGGAAAAACTGTTTTTT. Protein: CASSYGRGKEKLFF.

This clonotype has only a few counts. The rearrangement links TRBV27 to TRBJ1-2, with unresolved D. Germline loops: CDR1 MNHEY, CDR2 SMNVEV (reference sequence). Trimming stripped 5 bases from V and 0 bases from J, with 13 bases between. The CDR3 contains 15 residues. This CDR3 is CASSLGRRANYGYTF. The CDR3 nucleotides are TGTGCCAGCAGTCTTGGACGGAGAGCTAACTATGGCTACACCTTC.

This clonotype was found a few times. This rearrangement joins TRBV2 to TRBJ2-5; D is ambiguous. This CDR3 region has 14 residues. V lost 3 bases and J lost 4, with 12 bases in between. Germline assignment: CDR1 SNHLY and CDR2 FYNNEI. As DNA, the CDR3 is TGTGCCAGCAGTGACCCCACCACGGGAGAGACCCAGTACTTC. Translating it yields CASSDPTTGETQYF.

This clonotype occurred many times. The rearrangement uses TRBV7-6 and TRBJ1-4, with 10 nucleotides matching TRBD1. Germline lookup yields CDR1 SGHVS and CDR2 FNYEAQ. The length of the CDR3 is 13 residues. Trimming cost V 4 bases and J 8 bases; bases outside gene matches: 1. The CDR3 DNA reads as TGTGCCAGCAGCTCGGACAGGGGGGAAAAACTGTTTTTT. This encodes CASSSDRGEKLFF.

The rearrangement uses TRBV12-3 or TRBV12-4 and TRBJ2-3; TRBD2 aligns across 9 bases. V trimming: 4 bases; J trimming: 2 bases; junction bases outside the gene matches: 4. The CDR3 is made up of 15 amino acids. The DNA of the CDR3 is TGTGCCAGCAGTTCCTTAGCGGGAGCCACAGATACGCAGTATTTT. It yields the protein CASSSLAGATDTQYF.

The chain combines TRBV24-1 with TRBJ1-5; no definite D call. The germline V and J ends were trimmed by 4 bases and 4 bases, with 13 bases remaining between them. The CDR3 consists of 15 residues. From germline, CDR1 is KGHDR and CDR2 SFDVKD. CDR3 region: CATSDGRVRNQPQHF. CDR3 nucleotides: TGTGCCACCAGTGACGGACGGGTGAGGAATCAGCCCCAGCATTTT.

Details on this clonotype: The germline gene is not matched at one end of the junction; a read error may be the cause. The J gene is TRBJ2-5, the V gene TRBV2; 7 bases agree with TRBD2. This CDR3 has 16 residues. Looked up from germline, CDR1 is SNHLY and CDR2 is FYNNEI. This CDR3 reads CVSSESSGGRGETQYF. The CDR3 DNA sequence: TGTGTCAGCAGTGAATCTTCCGGGGGGAGAGGGGAGACCCAGTACTTC.